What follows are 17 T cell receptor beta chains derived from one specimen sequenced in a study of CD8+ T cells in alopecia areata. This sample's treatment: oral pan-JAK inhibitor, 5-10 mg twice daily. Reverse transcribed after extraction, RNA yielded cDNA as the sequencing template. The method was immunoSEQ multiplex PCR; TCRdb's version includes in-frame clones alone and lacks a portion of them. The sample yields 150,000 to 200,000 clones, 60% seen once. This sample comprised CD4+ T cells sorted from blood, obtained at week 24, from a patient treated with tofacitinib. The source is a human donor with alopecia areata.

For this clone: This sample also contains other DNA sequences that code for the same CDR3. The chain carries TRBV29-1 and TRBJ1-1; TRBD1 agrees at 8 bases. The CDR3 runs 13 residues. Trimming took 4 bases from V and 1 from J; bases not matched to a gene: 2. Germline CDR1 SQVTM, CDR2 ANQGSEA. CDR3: CSVVQGANTEAFF. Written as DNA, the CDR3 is TGCAGCGTTGTCCAGGGGGCGAACACTGAAGCTTTCTTT.

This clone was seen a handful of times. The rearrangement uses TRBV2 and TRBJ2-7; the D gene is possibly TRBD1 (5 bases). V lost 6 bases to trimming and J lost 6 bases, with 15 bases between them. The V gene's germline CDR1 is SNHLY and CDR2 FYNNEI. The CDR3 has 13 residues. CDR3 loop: CASRTGPQGEQYF. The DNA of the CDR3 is TGTGCCAGCAGGACCGGGCCCCAGGGCGAGCAGTACTTC.

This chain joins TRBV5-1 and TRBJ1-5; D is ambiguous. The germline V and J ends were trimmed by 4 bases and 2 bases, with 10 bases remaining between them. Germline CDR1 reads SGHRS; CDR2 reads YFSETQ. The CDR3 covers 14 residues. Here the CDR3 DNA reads TGCGCCAGCAGCCCGGGGTCCGGCAATCAGCCCCAGCATTTT. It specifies CASSPGSGNQPQHF.

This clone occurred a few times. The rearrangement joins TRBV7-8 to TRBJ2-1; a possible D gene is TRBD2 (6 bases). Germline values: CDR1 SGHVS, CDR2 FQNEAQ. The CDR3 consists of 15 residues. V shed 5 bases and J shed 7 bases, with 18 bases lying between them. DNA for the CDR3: TGTGCCAGCAGCCCATTCAATAGGGGAGGTAATGAGCAGTTCTTC. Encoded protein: CASSPFNRGGNEQFF.

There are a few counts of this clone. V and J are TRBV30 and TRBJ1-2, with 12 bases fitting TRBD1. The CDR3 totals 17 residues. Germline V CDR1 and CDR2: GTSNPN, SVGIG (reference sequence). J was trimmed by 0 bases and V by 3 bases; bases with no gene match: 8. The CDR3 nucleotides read TGTGCCTGGAGGTTCGCGGGACAGGGGGCCGCTAACTATGGCTACACCTTC. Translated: CAWRFAGQGAANYGYTF.

CDR3 in DNA: TGCAGCGTTCGGACAGATAATGAAAAACTGTTTTTT. Protein sequence: CSVRTDNEKLFF. This chain connects TRBV29-1 to TRBJ1-4; D possibly corresponds to TRBD1 (6 bases). Germline V CDR1 and CDR2: SQVTM, ANQGSEA. The CDR3 consists of 12 residues. V shed 5 bases and J shed 4 bases, with 8 bases lying between them.

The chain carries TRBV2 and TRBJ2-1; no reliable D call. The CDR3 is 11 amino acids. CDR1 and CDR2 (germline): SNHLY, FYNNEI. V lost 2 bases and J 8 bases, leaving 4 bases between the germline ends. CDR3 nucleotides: TGTGCCAGCAGTGAACTTGATGAGCAGTTCTTC. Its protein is CASSELDEQFF.

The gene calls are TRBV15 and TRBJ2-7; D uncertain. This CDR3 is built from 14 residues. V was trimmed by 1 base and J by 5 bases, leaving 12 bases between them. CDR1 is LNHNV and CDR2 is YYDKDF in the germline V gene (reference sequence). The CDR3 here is CATSRGTAPDEQYF. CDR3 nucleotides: TGTGCCACCAGCAGAGGAACAGCTCCGGACGAGCAGTACTTC. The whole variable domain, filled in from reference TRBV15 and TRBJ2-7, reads DAMVIQNPRYQVTQFGKPVTLSCSQTLNHNVMYWYQQKSSQAPKLLFHYYDKDFNNEADTPDNFQSRRPNTSFCFLDIRSPGLGDTAMYLCATSRGTAPDEQYFGPGTRLTVT.

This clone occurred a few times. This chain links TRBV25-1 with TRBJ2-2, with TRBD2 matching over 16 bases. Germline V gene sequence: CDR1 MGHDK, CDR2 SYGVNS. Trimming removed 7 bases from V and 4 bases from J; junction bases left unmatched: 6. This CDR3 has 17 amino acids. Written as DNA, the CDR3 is TGTGCCAGCACCGGGACTAGCGGGGGGGTCGGCACCGGGGAGCTGTTTTTT. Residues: CASTGTSGGVGTGELFF.

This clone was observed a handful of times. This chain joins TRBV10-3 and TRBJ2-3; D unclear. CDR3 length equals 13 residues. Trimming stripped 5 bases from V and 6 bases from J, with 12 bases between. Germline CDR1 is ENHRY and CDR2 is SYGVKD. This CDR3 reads CAISSTTLDTQYF. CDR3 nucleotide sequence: TGTGCCATCAGTTCAACTACTTTGGATACGCAGTATTTT.

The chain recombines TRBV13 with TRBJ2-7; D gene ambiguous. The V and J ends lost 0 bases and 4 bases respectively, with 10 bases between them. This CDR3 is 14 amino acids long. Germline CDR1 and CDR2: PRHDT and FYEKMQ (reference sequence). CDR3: CASSLGPPPYEQYF. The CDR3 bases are TGTGCCAGCAGCTTAGGCCCCCCTCCATACGAGCAGTACTTC.

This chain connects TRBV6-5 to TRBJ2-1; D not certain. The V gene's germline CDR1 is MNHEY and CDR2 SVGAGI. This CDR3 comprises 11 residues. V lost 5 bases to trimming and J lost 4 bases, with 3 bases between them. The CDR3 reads CASSAYNEQFF. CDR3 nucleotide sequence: TGTGCCAGCAGTGCTTACAATGAGCAGTTCTTC.

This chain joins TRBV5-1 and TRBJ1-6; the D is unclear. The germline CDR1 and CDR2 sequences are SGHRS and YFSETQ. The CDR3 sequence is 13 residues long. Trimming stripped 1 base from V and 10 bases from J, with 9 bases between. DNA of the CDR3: TGCGCCAGCAGCTTGAGGAGGGAATCACCCCTCCACTTT. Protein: CASSLRRESPLHF.

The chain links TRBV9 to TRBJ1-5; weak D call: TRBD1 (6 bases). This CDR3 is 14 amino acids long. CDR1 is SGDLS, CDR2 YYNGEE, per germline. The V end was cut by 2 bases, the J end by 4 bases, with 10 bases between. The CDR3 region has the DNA TGTGCCAGCAGCGTGGGGGCAGGTAATCAGCCCCAGCATTTT. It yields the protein CASSVGAGNQPQHF.

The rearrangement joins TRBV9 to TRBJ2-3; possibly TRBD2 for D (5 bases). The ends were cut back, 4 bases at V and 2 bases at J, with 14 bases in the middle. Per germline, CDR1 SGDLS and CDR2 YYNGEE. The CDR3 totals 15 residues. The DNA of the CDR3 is TGTGCCAGCAGCCGCGCCGGGGAACTCACAGATACGCAGTATTTT. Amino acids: CASSRAGELTDTQYF. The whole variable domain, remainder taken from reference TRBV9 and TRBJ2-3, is DSGVTQTPKHLITATGQRVTLRCSPRSGDLSVYWYQQSLDQGLQFLIQYYNGEERAKGNILERFSAQQFPDLHSELNLSSLELGDSALYFCASSRAGELTDTQYFGPGTRLTVL.

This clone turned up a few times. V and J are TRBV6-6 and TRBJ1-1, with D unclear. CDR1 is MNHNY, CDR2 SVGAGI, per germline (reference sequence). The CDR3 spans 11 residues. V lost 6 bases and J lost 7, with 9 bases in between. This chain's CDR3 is CASSFASEAFF. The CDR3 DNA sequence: TGTGCCAGCAGCTTCGCCAGTGAAGCTTTCTTT.

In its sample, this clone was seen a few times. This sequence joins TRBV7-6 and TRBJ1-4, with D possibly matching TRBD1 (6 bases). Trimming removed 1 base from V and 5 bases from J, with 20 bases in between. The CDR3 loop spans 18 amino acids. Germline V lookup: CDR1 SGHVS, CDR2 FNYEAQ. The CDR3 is CASSLGPTGGSSNEKLFF. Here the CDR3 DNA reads TGTGCCAGCAGCTTAGGTCCGACAGGCGGGAGTTCAAATGAAAAACTGTTTTTT. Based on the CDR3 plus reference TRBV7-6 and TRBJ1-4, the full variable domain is GAGVSQSPRYKVTKRGQDVALRCDPISGHVSLYWYRQALGQGPEFLTYFNYEAQQDKSGLPNDRFSAERPEGSISTLTIQRTEQRDSAMYRCASSLGPTGGSSNEKLFFGSGTQLSVL.